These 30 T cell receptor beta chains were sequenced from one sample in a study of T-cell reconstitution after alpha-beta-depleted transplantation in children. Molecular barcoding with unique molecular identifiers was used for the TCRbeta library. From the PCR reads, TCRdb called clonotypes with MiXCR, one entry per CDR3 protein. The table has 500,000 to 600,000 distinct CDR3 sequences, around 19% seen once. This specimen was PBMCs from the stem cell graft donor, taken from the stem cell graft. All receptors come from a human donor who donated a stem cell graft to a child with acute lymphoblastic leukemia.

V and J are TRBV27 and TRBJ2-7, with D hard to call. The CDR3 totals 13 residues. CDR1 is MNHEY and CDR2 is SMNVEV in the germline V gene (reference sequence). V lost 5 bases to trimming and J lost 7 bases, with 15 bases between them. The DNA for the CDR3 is TGTGCCAGCAGTGGACCGGCCGGGTGGGAGCAGTACTTC. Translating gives CASSGPAGWEQYF.

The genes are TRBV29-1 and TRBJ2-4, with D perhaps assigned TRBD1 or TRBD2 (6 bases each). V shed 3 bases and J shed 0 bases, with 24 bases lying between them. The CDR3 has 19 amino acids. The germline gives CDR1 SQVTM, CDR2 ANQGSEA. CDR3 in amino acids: CSVDRRVGGWRIAKNIQYF. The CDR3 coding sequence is TGCAGCGTTGACCGCCGGGTAGGGGGGTGGCGGATAGCCAAAAACATTCAGTACTTC.

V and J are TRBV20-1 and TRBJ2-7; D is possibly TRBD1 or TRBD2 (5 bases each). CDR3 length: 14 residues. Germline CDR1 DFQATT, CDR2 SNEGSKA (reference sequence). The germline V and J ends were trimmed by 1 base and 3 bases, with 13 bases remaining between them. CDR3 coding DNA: TGCAGTGCTAGAGTCCGGGACCTCATCTACGAGCAGTACTTC. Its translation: CSARVRDLIYEQYF.

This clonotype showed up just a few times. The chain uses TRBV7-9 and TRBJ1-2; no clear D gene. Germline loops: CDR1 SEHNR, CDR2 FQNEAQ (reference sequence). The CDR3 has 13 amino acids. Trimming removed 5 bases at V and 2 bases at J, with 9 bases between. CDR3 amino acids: CASSVMINYGYTF. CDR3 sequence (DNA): TGTGCCAGCAGCGTAATGATAAACTATGGCTACACCTTC.

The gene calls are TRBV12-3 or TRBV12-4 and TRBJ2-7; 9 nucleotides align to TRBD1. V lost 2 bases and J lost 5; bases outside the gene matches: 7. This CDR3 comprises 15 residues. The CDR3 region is CASSLRGQGIDEQYF. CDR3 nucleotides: TGTGCCAGCAGTTTAAGGGGACAGGGAATTGACGAGCAGTACTTC.

The CDR3 sequence is CASSSDRGGEQYF. DNA for the CDR3: TGTGCCAGCAGCTCAGACAGGGGGGGCGAGCAGTACTTC. V gene TRBV7-6 combines with J gene TRBJ2-7, with TRBD1 matching over 9 bases. Losses at the gene ends were 4 bases for V and 6 bases for J; bases not matched to a gene: 4. The CDR3 sequence is 13 residues long. The germline gives CDR1 SGHVS, CDR2 FNYEAQ.

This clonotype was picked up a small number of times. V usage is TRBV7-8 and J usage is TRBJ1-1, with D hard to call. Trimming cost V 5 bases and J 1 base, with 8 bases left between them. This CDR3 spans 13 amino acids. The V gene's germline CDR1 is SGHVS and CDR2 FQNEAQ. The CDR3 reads CASSNRQNTEAFF. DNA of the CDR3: TGTGCCAGCAGCAACCGACAGAACACTGAAGCTTTCTTT.

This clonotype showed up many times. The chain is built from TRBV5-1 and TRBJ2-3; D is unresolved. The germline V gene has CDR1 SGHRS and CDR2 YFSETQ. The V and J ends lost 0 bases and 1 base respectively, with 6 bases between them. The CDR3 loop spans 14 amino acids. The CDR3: CASSLGQRTDTQYF. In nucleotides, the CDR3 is TGCGCCAGCAGCTTGGGTCAACGCACAGATACGCAGTATTTT.

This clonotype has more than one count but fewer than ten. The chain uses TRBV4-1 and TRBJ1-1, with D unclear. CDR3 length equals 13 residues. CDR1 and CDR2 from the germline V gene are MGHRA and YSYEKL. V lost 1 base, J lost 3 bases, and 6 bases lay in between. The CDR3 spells CASSQAFDTEAFF. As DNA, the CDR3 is TGCGCCAGCAGCCAAGCGTTCGACACTGAAGCTTTCTTT.

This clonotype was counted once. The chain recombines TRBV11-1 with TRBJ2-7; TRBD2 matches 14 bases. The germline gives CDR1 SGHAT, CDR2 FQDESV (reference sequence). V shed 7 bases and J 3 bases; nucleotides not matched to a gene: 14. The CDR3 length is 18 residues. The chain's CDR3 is CASIPWPGTSGSDYEQYF. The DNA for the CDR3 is TGTGCCAGCATCCCTTGGCCCGGGACTAGCGGGAGTGACTACGAGCAGTACTTC. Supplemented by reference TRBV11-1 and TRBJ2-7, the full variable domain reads EAEVAQSPRYKITEKSQAVAFWCDPISGHATLYWYRQILGQGPELLVQFQDESVVDDSQLPKDRFSAERLKGVDSTLKIQPAELGDSAMYLCASIPWPGTSGSDYEQYFGPGTRLTVT.

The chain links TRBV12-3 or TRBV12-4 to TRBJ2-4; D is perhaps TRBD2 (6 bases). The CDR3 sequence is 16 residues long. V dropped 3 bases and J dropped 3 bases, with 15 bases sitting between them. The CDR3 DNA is TGTGCCAGCAGTTTGAGTCTGTTGGGGGGCAAAAACATTCAGTACTTC. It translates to CASSLSLLGGKNIQYF.

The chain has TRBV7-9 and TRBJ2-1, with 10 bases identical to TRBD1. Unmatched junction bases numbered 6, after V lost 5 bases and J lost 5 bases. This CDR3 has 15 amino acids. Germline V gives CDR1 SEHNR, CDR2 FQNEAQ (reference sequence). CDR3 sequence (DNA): TGTGCCAGCAGCCCGGGGACAGGGGTAGACAATGAGCAGTTCTTC. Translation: CASSPGTGVDNEQFF.

The CDR3 sequence is CSASSTAKSSYEQYF. The CDR3 region has the DNA TGCAGTGCTTCTTCGACGGCGAAGAGCTCCTACGAGCAGTACTTC. The chain uses TRBV20-1 and TRBJ2-7; D is uncertain. The CDR3 spans 15 residues. Looked up from germline, CDR1 is DFQATT and CDR2 is SNEGSKA (reference sequence). V was cut by 5 bases and J by 0 bases, with 17 bases left in between.

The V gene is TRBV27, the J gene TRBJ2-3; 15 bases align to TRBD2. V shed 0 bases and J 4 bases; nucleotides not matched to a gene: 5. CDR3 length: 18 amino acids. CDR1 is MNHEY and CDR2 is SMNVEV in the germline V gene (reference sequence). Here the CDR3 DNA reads TGTGCCAGCAGTTTATCCCCGGGACTAGCGGGAGGCCCAGATACGCAGTATTTT. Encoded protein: CASSLSPGLAGGPDTQYF.

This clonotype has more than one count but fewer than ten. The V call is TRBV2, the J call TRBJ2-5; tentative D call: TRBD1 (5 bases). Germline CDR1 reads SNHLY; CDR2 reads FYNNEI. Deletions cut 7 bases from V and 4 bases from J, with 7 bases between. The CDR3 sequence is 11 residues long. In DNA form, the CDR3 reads TGTGCCAGCATAAGGGGAGAGACCCAGTACTTC. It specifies CASIRGETQYF.

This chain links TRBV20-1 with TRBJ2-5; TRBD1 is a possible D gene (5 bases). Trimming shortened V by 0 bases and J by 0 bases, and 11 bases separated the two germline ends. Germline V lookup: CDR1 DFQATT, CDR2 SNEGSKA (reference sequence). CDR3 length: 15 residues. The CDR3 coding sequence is TGCAGTGCTAGAGATCGTGACAGCAACCAAGAGACCCAGTACTTC. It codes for CSARDRDSNQETQYF.

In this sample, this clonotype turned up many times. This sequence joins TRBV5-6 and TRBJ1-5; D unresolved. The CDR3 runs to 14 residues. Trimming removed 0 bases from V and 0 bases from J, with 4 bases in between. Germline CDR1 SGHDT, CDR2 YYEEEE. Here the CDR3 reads CASSLGNSNQPQHF. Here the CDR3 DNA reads TGTGCCAGCAGCTTGGGGAATAGCAATCAGCCCCAGCATTTT.

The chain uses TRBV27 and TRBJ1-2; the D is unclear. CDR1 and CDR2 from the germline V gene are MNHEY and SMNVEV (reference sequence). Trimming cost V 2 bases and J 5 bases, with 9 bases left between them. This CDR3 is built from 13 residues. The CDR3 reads CASSLTPLYGYTF. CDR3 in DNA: TGTGCCAGCAGTTTAACGCCTCTATATGGCTACACCTTC.

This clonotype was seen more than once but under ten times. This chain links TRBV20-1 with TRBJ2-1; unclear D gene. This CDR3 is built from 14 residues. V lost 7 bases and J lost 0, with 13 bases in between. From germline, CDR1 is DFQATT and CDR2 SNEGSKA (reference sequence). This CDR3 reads CSGSVVSSYNEQFF. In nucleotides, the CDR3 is TGCAGTGGCAGCGTTGTTAGCTCCTACAATGAGCAGTTCTTC.

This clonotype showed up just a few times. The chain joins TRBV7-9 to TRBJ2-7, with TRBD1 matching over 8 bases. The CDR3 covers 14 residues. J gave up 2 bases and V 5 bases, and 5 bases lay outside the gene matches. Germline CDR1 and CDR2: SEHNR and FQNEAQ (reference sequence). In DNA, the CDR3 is TGTGCCAGCAGCCCCACGGGACAGGCCTACGAGCAGTACTTC. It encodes CASSPTGQAYEQYF.

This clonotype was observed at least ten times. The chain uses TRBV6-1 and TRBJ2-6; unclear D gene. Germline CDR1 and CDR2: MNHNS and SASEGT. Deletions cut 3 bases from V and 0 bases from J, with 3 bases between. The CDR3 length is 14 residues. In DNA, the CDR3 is TGTGCCAGCAGTGAGGTCTCTGGGGCCAACGTCCTGACTTTC. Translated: CASSEVSGANVLTF.

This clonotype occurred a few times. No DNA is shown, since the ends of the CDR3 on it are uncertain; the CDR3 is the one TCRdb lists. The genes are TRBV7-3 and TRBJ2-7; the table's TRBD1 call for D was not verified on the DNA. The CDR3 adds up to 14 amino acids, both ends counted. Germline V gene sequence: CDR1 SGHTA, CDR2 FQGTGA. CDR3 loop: CASSFGPGSYEQYF.

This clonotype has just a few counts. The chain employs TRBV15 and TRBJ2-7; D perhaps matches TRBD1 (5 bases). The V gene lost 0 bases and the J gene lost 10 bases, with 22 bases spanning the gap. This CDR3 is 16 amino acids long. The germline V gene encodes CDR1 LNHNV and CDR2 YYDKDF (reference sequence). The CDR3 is CATSRDSTGPQRPQYF. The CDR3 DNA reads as TGTGCCACCAGCAGAGATTCCACAGGCCCCCAACGTCCTCAGTACTTC.

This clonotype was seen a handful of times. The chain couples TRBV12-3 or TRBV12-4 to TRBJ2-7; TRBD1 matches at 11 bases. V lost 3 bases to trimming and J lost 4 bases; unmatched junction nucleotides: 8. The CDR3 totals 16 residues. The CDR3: CASSFSFRDRGYEQYF. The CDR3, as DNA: TGTGCCAGCAGTTTTTCGTTTCGGGACAGGGGGTACGAGCAGTACTTC.

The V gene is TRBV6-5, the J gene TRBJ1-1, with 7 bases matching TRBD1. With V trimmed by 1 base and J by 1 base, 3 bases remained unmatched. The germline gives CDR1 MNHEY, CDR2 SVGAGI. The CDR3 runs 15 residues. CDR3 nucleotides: TGTGCCAGCAGTTACTGGGGGACAGCGAACACTGAAGCTTTCTTT. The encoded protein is CASSYWGTANTEAFF.

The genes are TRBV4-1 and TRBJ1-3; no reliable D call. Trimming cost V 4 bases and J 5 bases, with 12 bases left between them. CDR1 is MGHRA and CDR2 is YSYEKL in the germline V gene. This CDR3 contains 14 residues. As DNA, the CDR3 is TGCGCCAGCAGCCTTCCGACAACTCGAAACACCATATATTTT. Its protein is CASSLPTTRNTIYF.

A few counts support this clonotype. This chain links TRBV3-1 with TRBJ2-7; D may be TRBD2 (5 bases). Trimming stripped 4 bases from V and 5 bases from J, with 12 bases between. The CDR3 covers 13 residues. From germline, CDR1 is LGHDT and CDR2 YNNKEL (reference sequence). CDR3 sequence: CASSPGINDEQYF. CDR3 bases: TGTGCCAGCAGCCCGGGGATCAATGACGAGCAGTACTTC.

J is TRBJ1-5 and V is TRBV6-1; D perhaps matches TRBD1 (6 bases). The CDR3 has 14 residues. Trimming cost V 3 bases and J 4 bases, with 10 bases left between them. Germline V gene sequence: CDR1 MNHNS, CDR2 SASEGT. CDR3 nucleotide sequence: TGTGCCAGCAGTGATAACAGGGCGAATCAGCCCCAGCATTTT. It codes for CASSDNRANQPQHF.

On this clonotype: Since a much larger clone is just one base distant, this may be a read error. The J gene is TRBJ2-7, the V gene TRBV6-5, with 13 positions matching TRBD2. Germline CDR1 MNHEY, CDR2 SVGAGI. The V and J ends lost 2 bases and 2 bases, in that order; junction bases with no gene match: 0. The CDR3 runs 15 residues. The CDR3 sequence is CASSYTSGRAYEQYF. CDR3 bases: TGTGCCAGCAGTTACACTAGCGGGAGGGCCTACGAGCAGTACTTC.

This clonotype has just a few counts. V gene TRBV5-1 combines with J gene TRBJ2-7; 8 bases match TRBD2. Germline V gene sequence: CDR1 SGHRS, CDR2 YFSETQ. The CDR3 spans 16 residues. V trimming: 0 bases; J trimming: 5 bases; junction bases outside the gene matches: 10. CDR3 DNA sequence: TGCGCCAGCAGCTTGGGGAGTCTCGGGAGGGCCAACGAGCAGTACTTC. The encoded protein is CASSLGSLGRANEQYF.